This TCR beta chain was sequenced during a study of cytomegalovirus exposure and HLA in healthy donors. Study details: Unique TCRs numbering about 85 million, obtained from HLA-typed donors, made up an early data release. Study-level points and caveats: Under in vitro conditions, three CMV-associated chains were confirmed as specific for CMV antigens. The study dropped some indistinguishable V segments, TRBV6-2 and TRBV6-3 among them. Cytomegalovirus association was listed for 164 TCR beta chains.

The PCR made use of 60 Vbeta and 13 Jbeta primers. Assay: immunoSEQ multiplex PCR; the TCRdb copy retains only in-frame clones and omits some. The sample records 70,000 to 95,000 clones, 80% being singletons. Regarding this clone: Its antigen is unidentified.

Unmatched junction bases numbered 4, after V lost 3 bases and J lost 5 bases. CDR3 size: 13 residues. From germline, CDR1 is SGHTS and CDR2 YDEGEE. Source material: PBMCs. The chain combines TRBV5-8 with TRBJ1-1; TRBD1 aligns across 7 bases. The clonotype comes from a man between 18 and 35 years old in good health and CMV-seronegative. The CDR3 loop is CASSSTGVTEAFF. The CDR3 bases are TGTGCCAGCAGCTCTACAGGGGTGACTGAAGCTTTCTTT.